The sequence of this T cell receptor beta chain was determined in a study of blood T cell repertoires in COVID-19. As for the study in general: Nucleic acid was either cDNA or gDNA, and it came from T cells, B-cell-depleted T cells, or PBMCs.

Clones were read by immunoSEQ multiplex PCR, and TCRdb kept only the in-frame ones, dropping some. The repertoire holds about 210,000 clones, with about four fifths as singletons. This CDR3 region has 16 residues. Germline trimming cut 5 bases from V and 2 bases from J; bases unmatched to any gene: 4. The germline CDR1 and CDR2 sequences are KGHDR and SFDVKD. The source of this sequence is a woman aged 40 to 55 with active or convalescent COVID-19. The source material was peripheral blood. V and J are TRBV24-1 and TRBJ2-6, with TRBD2 matching 8 bases. In DNA, the CDR3 is TGTGCCACCAGTGTCGGGGGGGGGCCTGGGGCCAACGTCCTGACTTTC. Its protein product is CATSVGGGPGANVLTF.